A selection of T cell receptor beta chains follows, all from one sample in a study of cytomegalovirus exposure and HLA in healthy donors. TCRdb's table, derived via immunoSEQ multiplex PCR, lists solely in-frame clones and lacks some. Of about 160,000 clones listed, over 80% are singletons. The source material was PBMCs. The receptors stem from a woman aged 18-30 years in good health and CMV-seronegative. CDR3s include the opening cysteine and the closing phenylalanine or tryptophan. D genes are given only for firm matches. Clone size is shown for a subset of rows, as once, few, many or a class of expanded clone.

>TRBJ1-2|TRBV4-1|-|-
CASSQRYGREANYGYTF
TGCGCCAGCAGCCAAAGGTACGGTCGGGAAGCTAACTATGGCTACACCTTC
>TRBJ2-1|TRBV14|-|-
CASSQTTLIDEQFF
TGTGCCAGCAGCCAAACGACTCTCATTGATGAGCAGTTCTTC
>TRBJ1-4|TRBV7-6|-|-
CASSQRWGEKLFF
TGTGCCAGCAGCCAGAGGTGGGGGGAAAAATTGTTTTTT
>TRBJ2-2|TRBV4-1|once|TRBD2
CASSRGLAGGDNTGELFF
TGCGCCAGCAGCCGCGGACTAGCGGGGGGAGACAACACCGGGGAGCTGTTTTTT
>TRBJ2-5|TRBV5-1|-|TRBD1
CASSWGQVVETQYF
TGCGCCAGCAGCTGGGGACAGGTGGTAGAGACCCAGTACTTC
>TRBJ2-3|TRBV13|-|-
CASSSGRPVTDTQYF
TGTGCCAGCAGCTCGGGTCGTCCAGTCACAGATACGCAGTATTTT
>TRBJ2-3|TRBV5-1|-|-
CASGPTEKYTQYF
TGCGCCAGCGGACCGACAGAAAAATATACGCAGTATTTT
>TRBJ1-5|TRBV19|-|-
CASTLDRLSNQPQHF
TGTGCCAGTACCCTGGACAGACTTAGCAATCAGCCCCAGCATTTT
>TRBJ1-2|TRBV6-6|-|-
CASSVLPGSYGYTF
TGTGCCAGCAGTGTCTTGCCGGGGAGCTATGGCTACACCTTC
>TRBJ1-1|TRBV2|once|-
CASSEQGSLAEAFF
TGTGCCAGCAGTGAACAGGGCTCGTTGGCTGAAGCTTTCTTT
>TRBJ2-3|TRBV5-1|-|TRBD2
CASTLGGADLSTDTQYF
TGCGCCAGCACGCTCGGGGGGGCAGACCTTAGCACAGATACGCAGTATTTT
>TRBJ1-5|TRBV2|-|-
CASHRAGNQPQHF
TGTGCCAGCCACAGGGCGGGCAATCAGCCCCAGCATTTT
>TRBJ1-1|TRBV19|-|-
CASSIVPRASGTEAFF
TGTGCCAGTAGTATAGTACCCAGGGCGAGTGGCACTGAAGCTTTCTTT
>TRBJ1-3|TRBV6-5|once|-
CASSYEGTGNTIYF
TGTGCCAGCAGTTACGAGGGAACAGGAAACACCATATATTTT
>TRBJ2-1|TRBV11-2|-|TRBD1
CASSLDPGQDYNEQFF
TGTGCCAGCAGCTTGGACCCGGGACAGGACTACAATGAGCAGTTCTTC
>TRBJ2-1|TRBV5-6|-|TRBD1
CASSPGTALYNEQFF
TGTGCCAGCAGCCCCGGGACAGCGCTCTACAATGAGCAGTTCTTC
>TRBJ1-4|TRBV11-2|-|-
CASSSTSDRGEVFF
TGTGCCAGCAGCTCCACGAGCGATCGGGGGGAGGTGTTTTTT
>TRBJ2-1|TRBV11-2|-|TRBD2
CASSLVGGGPNEQFF
TGTGCCAGCAGCCTAGTGGGCGGGGGGCCCAATGAGCAGTTCTTC
>TRBJ2-5|TRBV11-2|-|-
CASSLVSHQETQYF
TGTGCCAGCAGCTTAGTAAGCCATCAAGAGACCCAGTACTTC
>TRBJ1-5|TRBV7-2|-|-
CASSRTNRGNQPQHF
TGTGCCAGCAGCCGGACAAACAGGGGCAATCAGCCCCAGCATTTT
>TRBJ1-6|TRBV5-1|-|TRBD1
CASSLETGGNSPLHF
TGCGCCAGCAGCTTGGAGACAGGGGGGAATTCACCCCTCCACTTT
>TRBJ1-5|TRBV15|-|-
CATSSAGNQPQHF
TGTGCCACCAGTTCCGCGGGAAATCAGCCCCAGCATTTT
>TRBJ1-1|TRBV7-2|-|-
CASSLRGVSTEAFF
TGTGCCAGCAGCCTCAGGGGTGTTAGCACTGAAGCTTTCTTT
>TRBJ1-1|TRBV29-1|-|TRBD1
CSVADREVSAFF
TGCAGCGTCGCGGACAGGGAGGTATCAGCTTTCTTT
>TRBJ1-2|TRBV10-3|-|-
CAISATGTNYGYTF
TGTGCCATCAGTGCTACAGGGACAAACTATGGCTACACCTTC
>TRBJ1-1|TRBV6-5|-|-
CASSPGTGPEAFF
TGTGCCAGCAGTCCCGGAACAGGGCCTGAAGCTTTCTTT
>TRBJ2-7|TRBV12-5|-|-
CASGLNPEGSYEQYF
TGTGCTAGTGGTTTGAACCCGGAGGGCTCCTACGAGCAGTACTTC
>TRBJ2-7|TRBV1|-|-
CTSSRRKRGHYEQYF
TGCACCAGCAGCCGACGGAAGCGAGGACACTACGAGCAGTACTTC
>TRBJ1-5|TRBV10-2|-|TRBD1
CASADRGQGQPQHF
TGCGCCAGCGCTGACAGGGGGCAAGGTCAGCCCCAGCATTTT
>TRBJ1-2|TRBV28|-|-
CASSIKARGYTF
TGTGCCAGCAGTATCAAAGCGCGGGGCTACACCTTC
>TRBJ1-2|TRBV29-1|-|TRBD1
CSALMDRGQSYTF
TGCAGCGCCCTTATGGACAGGGGGCAGAGCTACACCTTC
>TRBJ1-2|TRBV5-6|-|-
CASSFQGRSYGYTF
TGTGCCAGCAGCTTCCAGGGGCGAAGCTATGGCTACACCTTC
>TRBJ2-1|TRBV9|-|-
CASSVRPDRYNEQFF
TGTGCCAGCAGCGTTCGACCGGACAGATACAATGAGCAGTTCTTC
>TRBJ1-2|TRBV4-1|-|TRBD1
CASSQIGQVFYGYTF
TGCGCCAGCAGCCAAATCGGACAGGTTTTCTATGGCTACACCTTC
>TRBJ2-5|TRBV2|-|TRBD2
CASSRGGRETQYF
TGTGCCAGCAGCCGGGGGGGCCGGGAGACCCAGTACTTC
>TRBJ1-1|TRBV27|-|-
CASNPTGGNTEAFF
TGTGCCAGCAACCCGACAGGTGGGAACACTGAAGCTTTCTTT
>TRBJ2-7|TRBV6-5|few|TRBD1
CASSYATGGVEQYF
TGTGCCAGCAGTTACGCGACAGGGGGCGTCGAGCAGTACTTC